This TCR beta chain emerged from a study of type 1 regulatory T cells. About the study: This in vitro CD4 product, T-allo10, is enriched for Tr1 cells and alloantigen-specific.

V lost 1 base, J lost 4 bases, and 25 bases stayed unmatched. Germline V CDR1 and CDR2: SGHTA, FQGNSA. The CDR3 sequence is 23 residues long. MiXCR, run by TCRdb on the reads, gives a single entry per CDR3 protein. Altogether fewer than 75,000 distinct CDR3 sequences are present, more than 45% being singletons, with the ten largest covering about 2%. Details on this clonotype: Its target is not known.

The sequenced material came from cultured non-Tr1 T cells, either the whole culture or a sorted T cell fraction (not recorded which). This chain uses TRBV7-2 with TRBJ1-2; 12 bases are shared with TRBD1. The source is a human donor in good health. The CDR3 loop reads CASSLVYTIGTGTGGRLAYGYTF. CDR3 sequence (DNA): TGTGCCAGCAGCTTAGTGTATACGATAGGTACCGGGACAGGGGGCCGGCTAGCCTATGGCTACACCTTC.